Below are 9 T cell receptor beta chains sequenced from a single sample in a study of read filtering for tumor transcriptome and immune sequencing. This library used roughly 400 ng RNA and molecular barcoded adaptors spanning alpha/delta and beta/gamma chains. One entry per CDR3 protein, called by TCRdb with MiXCR from the reads. Here the sample spans approximately 58,000 distinct CDR3 sequences, more than 9% being singletons. The sequenced material came from a population of CD138-negative cells sorted from bone marrow. The receptors originated from a donor at least 40 years old with multiple myeloma.

In its sample, this clonotype was seen many times. This sequence joins TRBV6-5 and TRBJ1-5, with no clear D. This CDR3 comprises 17 residues. Looked up from germline, CDR1 is MNHEY and CDR2 is SVGAGI. V lost 6 bases, J lost 3 bases, and 21 bases lay in between. The CDR3 DNA reads as TGTGCCAGCAGCCCTACGACATTAGGGAGCATCAATCAGCCCCAGCATTTT. Translated: CASSPTTLGSINQPQHF.

A few counts support this clonotype. A much larger clone differs from this one at a single base, so this may be a read error. This chain links TRBV5-6 with TRBJ2-5; D may be TRBD2 (5 bases). There are 16 residues in the CDR3. V was shortened by 2 bases and J by 9 bases, with 23 bases between the two germline ends. CDR1 and CDR2 from the germline V gene are SGHDT and YYEEEE. CDR3 sequence (DNA): TGTGCCAGCAGCTTAGGGCAGCCGGGGTCCTTGGAGGCCCAGTACTTC. Amino acids: CASSLGQPGSLEAQYF.

This clonotype has more than one count but fewer than ten. The V gene is TRBV19, the J gene TRBJ1-3, with a weak D call TRBD1 (6 bases). Trimming left V 6 bases short and J 0 bases short, with 12 bases between. Germline lookup yields CDR1 LNHDA and CDR2 SQIVND (reference sequence). The CDR3 contains 15 residues. As DNA, the CDR3 is TGTGCCAGTAGGACAGACAGGAGCTCTGGAAACACCATATATTTT. It yields the protein CASRTDRSSGNTIYF. Combining the CDR3 with reference TRBV19 and TRBJ1-3 gives the whole variable domain DGGITQSPKYLFRKEGQNVTLSCEQNLNHDAMYWYRQDPGQGLRLIYYSQIVNDFQKGDIAEGYSVSREKKESFPLTVTSAQKNPTAFYLCASRTDRSSGNTIYFGEGSWLTVV.

The sample holds many counts of this clonotype. A much larger clone sits a single nucleotide away, making a read error possible. The rearrangement joins TRBV4-2 to TRBJ2-1; D is perhaps TRBD2 (6 bases). This CDR3 has 14 amino acids. Germline V gene lookup returns CDR1 LGHNA and CDR2 YNFKEQ. This chain's CDR3 is CASGHPGSSGEQFF. The CDR3 region has the DNA TGTGCCAGCGGCCACCCTGGGAGTAGCGGTGAGCAGTTCTTC.

Many counts were recorded for this clonotype. In DNA form, the CDR3 reads TGTGCCAGCAGCCAAGTTAGCGGGGGGCTAAACACCGGGGAGCTGTTTTTT. This codes for CASSQVSGGLNTGELFF. The chain carries TRBV4-2 and TRBJ2-2, with 10 nucleotides matching TRBD2. This CDR3 has 17 amino acids. With 1 base clipped from V and 2 bases from J, the junction kept 4 bases outside the gene matches. Germline CDR1 LGHNA, CDR2 YNFKEQ.

This clonotype was counted many times. The gene calls are TRBV12-3 or TRBV12-4 and TRBJ2-2, with D unresolved. This CDR3 contains 13 residues. With 7 bases removed from V and 0 bases from J, the gap between germline ends came to 6 bases. As DNA, the CDR3 is TGTGCCAGCACAACAGCGAACACCGGGGAGCTGTTTTTT. Amino acid sequence: CASTTANTGELFF.

This clonotype was seen repeatedly, ten times or more. The V and J genes are TRBV9 and TRBJ2-2, with 10 bases aligning to TRBD2. Unmatched junction bases numbered 9, after V lost 0 bases and J lost 4 bases. The CDR3 loop spans 18 amino acids. Germline CDR1 SGDLS, CDR2 YYNGEE. CDR3 sequence (DNA): TGTGCCAGCAGCGTAGGCCCCGGGACTAGCGAGTTCACCGGGGAGCTGTTTTTT. This encodes CASSVGPGTSEFTGELFF.

This clonotype was seen many times. The chain uses TRBV3-1 and TRBJ2-3, with 10 bases identical to TRBD2. The V gene end was trimmed by 5 bases and the J gene end by 1 base; junction bases not matched to a gene: 6. Germline V gene lookup returns CDR1 LGHDT and CDR2 YNNKEL (reference sequence). This CDR3 comprises 16 residues. CDR3 region: CASSFRTSGRTDTQYF. The CDR3 bases are TGTGCCAGCAGCTTTCGGACTAGCGGCCGCACAGATACGCAGTATTTT.

The table lists this clonotype with many counts. The chain has TRBV9 and TRBJ2-1; 10 bases agree with TRBD1. The V gene's germline CDR1 is SGDLS and CDR2 YYNGEE. This CDR3 is built from 15 residues. Losses at the gene ends were 0 bases for V and 5 bases for J; bases not matched to a gene: 2. The CDR3 bases are TGTGCCAGCAGCGTAGCGGGACAGGGGCACAATGAGCAGTTCTTC. It is translated as CASSVAGQGHNEQFF. The whole variable domain, remainder taken from reference TRBV9 and TRBJ2-1, is DSGVTQTPKHLITATGQRVTLRCSPRSGDLSVYWYQQSLDQGLQFLIQYYNGEERAKGNILERFSAQQFPDLHSELNLSSLELGDSALYFCASSVAGQGHNEQFFGPGTRLTVL.